This T cell receptor beta chain was sequenced during a study of cytotoxic CD8 clonotypes in ibrutinib-treated CLL. The wider study: Samples showed on average around 240,000 productive templates and about 100,000 productive rearrangements. General observations from the study: Clonality increased at ibrutinib response, then returned toward baseline at progression. Age-matched healthy donor levels were exceeded by baseline clonality, which tracked circulating CD8+ T-cell counts.

The CDR3 extends over 16 amino acids. CDR1 and CDR2 (germline): SGHRS, YFSETQ. V trimming: 2 bases; J trimming: 2 bases; junction bases outside the gene matches: 4. Profiling relied on immunoSEQ multiplex PCR, and the TCRdb table lists in-frame clones only, not all of them. The sample carries some 150,000 clones, approximately 77% recorded once. Worth noting for this clone: The target antigen is unknown.

This material consisted of PBMCs, taken after 12 months of ibrutinib treatment. This chain links TRBV5-1 with TRBJ2-5, with 12 bases fitting TRBD2. This TCR derives from a human donor with chronic lymphocytic leukemia. CDR3 loop: CASSLGLAGTQETQYF. In DNA form, the CDR3 reads TGCGCCAGCAGCTTAGGACTAGCGGGAACACAAGAGACCCAGTACTTC.